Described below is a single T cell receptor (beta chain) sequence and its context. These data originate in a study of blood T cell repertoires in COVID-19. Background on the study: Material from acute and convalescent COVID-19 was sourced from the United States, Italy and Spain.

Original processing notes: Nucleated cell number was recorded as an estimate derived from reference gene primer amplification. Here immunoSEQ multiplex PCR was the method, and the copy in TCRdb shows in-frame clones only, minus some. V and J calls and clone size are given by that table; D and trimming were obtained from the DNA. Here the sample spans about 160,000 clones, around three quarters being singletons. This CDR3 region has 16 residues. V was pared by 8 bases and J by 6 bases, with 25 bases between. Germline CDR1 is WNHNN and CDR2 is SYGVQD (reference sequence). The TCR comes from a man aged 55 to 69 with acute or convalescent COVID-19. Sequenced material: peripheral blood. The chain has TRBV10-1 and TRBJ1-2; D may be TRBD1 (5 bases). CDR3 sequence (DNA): TGCGCCAGCCCCCTGTGGGGCCCGCCGCGTCAGGATGGCTACACCTTC. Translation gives CASPLWGPPRQDGYTF.